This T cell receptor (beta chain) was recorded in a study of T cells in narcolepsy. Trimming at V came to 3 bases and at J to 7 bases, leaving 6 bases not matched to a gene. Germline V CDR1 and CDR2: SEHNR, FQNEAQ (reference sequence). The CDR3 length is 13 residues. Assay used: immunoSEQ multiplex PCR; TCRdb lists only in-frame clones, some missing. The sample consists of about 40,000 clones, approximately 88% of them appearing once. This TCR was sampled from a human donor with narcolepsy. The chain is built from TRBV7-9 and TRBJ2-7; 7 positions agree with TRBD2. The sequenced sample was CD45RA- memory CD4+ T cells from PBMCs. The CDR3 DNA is TGTGCCAGCAGCTTGGCGGGAGCGGGGGAGCAGTACTTC. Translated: CASSLAGAGEQYF.